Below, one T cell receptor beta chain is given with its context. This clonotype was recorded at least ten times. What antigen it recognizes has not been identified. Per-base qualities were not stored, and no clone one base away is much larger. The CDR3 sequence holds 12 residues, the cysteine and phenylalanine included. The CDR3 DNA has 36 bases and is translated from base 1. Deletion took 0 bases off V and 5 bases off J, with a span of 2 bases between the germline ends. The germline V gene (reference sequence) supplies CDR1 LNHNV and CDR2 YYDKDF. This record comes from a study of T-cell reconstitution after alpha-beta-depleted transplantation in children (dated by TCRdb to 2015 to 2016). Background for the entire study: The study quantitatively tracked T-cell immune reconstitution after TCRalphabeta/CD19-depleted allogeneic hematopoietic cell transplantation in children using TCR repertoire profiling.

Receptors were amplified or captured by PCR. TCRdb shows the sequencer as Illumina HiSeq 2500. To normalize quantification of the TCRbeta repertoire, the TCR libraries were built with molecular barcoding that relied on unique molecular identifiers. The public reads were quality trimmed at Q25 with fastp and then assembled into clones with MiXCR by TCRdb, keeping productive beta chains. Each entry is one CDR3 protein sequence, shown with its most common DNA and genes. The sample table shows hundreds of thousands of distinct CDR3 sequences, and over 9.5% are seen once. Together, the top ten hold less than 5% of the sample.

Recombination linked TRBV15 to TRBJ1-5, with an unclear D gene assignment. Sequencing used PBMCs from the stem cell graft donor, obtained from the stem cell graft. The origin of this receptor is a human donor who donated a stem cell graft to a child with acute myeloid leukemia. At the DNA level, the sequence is TGTGCCACCAGCAGAGATGATCAGCCCCAGCATTTT. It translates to CATSRDDQPQHF.